This T cell receptor (beta chain) was documented in a study of T cells after yellow fever vaccination (dated by TCRdb to the late 2010s). About the study as a whole: The SMART-Seq v4 Ultra Low Input RNA kit was used to prepare libraries from fractions with low cell numbers. To follow T-cell clones before and after primary and booster YFV17D yellow fever vaccination, bulk TCR alpha and beta repertoires were sequenced over time. The cohort comprised two healthy male donors, one aged 18 to 30 and one aged 30 to 40 years. Blood was drawn at multiple timepoints before and after primary and secondary immunization, with bulk PBMC replicates and cell subsets isolated. Points the paper makes about the study in general: Compared with the primary T-cell response, the secondary T-cell response was weaker but faster, peaking on day 5 rather than day 15. Computational filtering was needed because FACS-sorted repertoires could contain abundant contaminating clonotypes from the bulk population. Because only a couple of donors were included in the study, the extent to which the findings can be generalized is limited. A small fraction of clonotypes appeared in both the CD4 and CD8 compartments, likely as a result of convergent recombination. After the booster, most clones that had expanded after primary vaccination were detected again (nearly 98% of CD4 and around nine tenths of CD8), suggesting broad maintenance of memory.

TCR cDNA was synthesized by 5'RACE template switching, which introduced a universal primer site and unique molecular identifiers. Priming for cDNA synthesis came from both the TCR alpha and TCR beta constant segments. Libraries were amplified in two PCR steps, with sample barcodes and sequencing adapters added in the second step. Sequencing of libraries was done on Illumina HiSeq 2500 (2x100 bp) or NovaSeq (2x150 bp). In the paper's pipeline: MIGEC handled demultiplexing of reads and collapsing into UMI consensus sequences, while MiXCR performed V(D)J alignment. Using edgeR on replicate PBMC samples, clonotypes were called vaccine-responding if FDR was below 0.01 and the log2 fold change was above 5 up to day 15. CD4 or CD8 identity was assigned to each bulk clonotype according to whether the clonotype was present at higher abundance in the sequenced CD4 repertoire or the sequenced CD8 repertoire. Using fastp at Q25 and MiXCR, TCRdb reprocessed the public reads and kept productive beta chains. Identical CDR3 proteins give one entry, which carries the most common genes and DNA. The V and J calls and clone size come from TCRdb's table, not from the authors' own analysis. This sample gives roughly 260,000 distinct CDR3 sequences in total; 10% to 15% of them show up just once. 0.4% to 0.65% of the sample is in the top ten clones.

Comments on this clonotype: It lacks a known antigen. No much larger clone is present one base from it, and per-base qualities are unavailable.

This sample's treatment or condition label indicates: live attenuated yellow fever vaccine strain. PBMCs were isolated from peripheral blood using a standard Ficoll-Paque protocol. Dynabeads CD4 and CD8 positive selection kits were used to isolate CD4 and CD8 T-cell fractions. TriZol was used to extract RNA from bulk PBMCs, from CD4 and CD8 fractions, and from dextramer-positive and dextramer-negative fractions. The germline V gene gives CDR1 as SGHTA and CDR2 as FQGNSA. The CDR3 holds 13 amino acids from the cysteine to the phenylalanine. Only the CDR3 part of the read is kept: 39 bases, read in frame from the first base. The V and J ends are trimmed by 1 base and 8 bases, leaving 11 bases between them.

This sequence uses TRBV7-2 and TRBJ1-2; the D gene is unclear. The source is a man aged 30-40 years who received the YFV17D yellow fever vaccine. The specimen was CD4+ T cells sorted from PBMCs, collected 45 days after the yellow fever booster vaccination. The CDR3 corresponds to CASSLGRVEGYTF. The nucleotide sequence is TGTGCCAGCAGCTTAGGTCGAGTCGAAGGCTACACCTTC.